This T cell receptor beta chain was sequenced during a study of blood T cell repertoires in COVID-19. The overall study: Donors in the United States, Italy and Spain gave samples during acute or convalescent COVID-19. T cells, B-cell-depleted T cells, or PBMCs provided the cDNA or gDNA that served as material.

Original analysis: The assay estimated nucleated cells by amplifying reference gene primers. TCRdb keeps only in-frame clones here, not all; method: immunoSEQ multiplex PCR. That table gives V, J and clone size, and the DNA gave D and trimming. The repertoire holds approximately 280,000 clones, 85% to 90% seen once, with roughly 5% in the top ten. Between the trimmed V and J ends, which lost 0 bases and 0 bases, there was a span of 15 bases. This CDR3 is built from 19 residues. Looked up from germline, CDR1 is LGHNT and CDR2 is FRNRAP. The receptor was derived from a man in his forties with acute or convalescent COVID-19. V is TRBV12-5 and J is TRBJ2-6; TRBD1 might be the D (5 bases). Sequenced: peripheral blood. CDR3: CASGLVRGPYYSGANVLTF. Here the CDR3 DNA reads TGTGCTAGTGGTTTGGTAAGGGGTCCCTACTACTCTGGGGCCAACGTCCTGACTTTC.